The T cell receptor (beta chain) described here comes from a study of regulatory T cells in long-lasting Graves disease. About this clonotype: Its antigen is as yet unknown.

Researchers made TCR beta libraries by using iRepertoire HTBI primers and running Arm-PCR on CDR3 regions. Original handling: Across the samples, identification revealed about 62 TRBV and around 13 TRBJ segments. TCRdb itself ran the multiplex PCR reads through MiXCR, one entry per CDR3 protein. TCRdb, not the original authors, processed these V and J calls. The repertoire has some 470,000 distinct CDR3 sequences, 20% to 25% of them found once; the top ten carry around 7%. V was clipped by 1 base and J by 5 bases; unmatched bases: 2. Germline V lookup: CDR1 KGHDR, CDR2 SFDVKD. The CDR3 length is 15 residues. Study outcomes and limitations: Newly diagnosed patients shared more than 750 public clonotypes; persistent patients shared approximately 2,700.

Time point noted: persistent/refractory GD, antithyroid drugs over 5 years with positive TRAb. The authors made the TCR library using RNA they extracted from PBMCs. The starting material was peripheral blood mononuclear cells (PBMCs), obtained when the disease was refractory, from a patient treated with antithyroid drugs. The chain carries TRBV24-1 and TRBJ2-2; 8 bases align to TRBD1. This receptor was obtained from a female donor with Graves disease. CDR3 protein: CATSDFQGATGELFF. The DNA of the CDR3 is TGTGCCACCAGTGATTTTCAGGGGGCGACCGGGGAGCTGTTTTTT.